The clone carrying this T cell receptor beta chain was picked up one time. This sample was taken from a study of a mutant IDH1 vaccine in newly diagnosed glioma. Background on the study: Previous treatment comprised radiotherapy, temozolomide, or both, mostly both.

The time point denotes: baseline, week 1 (first vaccination visit). Treatment here: pre-vaccination baseline after standard-of-care therapy. New WHO grade 3 or 4 astrocytomas that were IDH1-mutant and ATRX-lost occurred in the donors. Profiling relied on immunoSEQ multiplex PCR, and the TCRdb table lists in-frame clones only, not all of them. The sample consists of 70,000 or so clones, 80% to 90% of them appearing once. The receptor was derived from a woman aged 18-29 years with glioma. Some clones in this sample may be carry-over from other donors' samples. Material: peripheral blood mononuclear cells (PBMCs), obtained from a glioma patient treated with radiotherapy, temozolomide or both.

The CDR3 region is CASSPNQPQHF. In nucleotides, the CDR3 is TGCGCCAGCAGCCCGAATCAGCCCCAGCATTTT. The chain combines TRBV5-1 with TRBJ1-5; D is ambiguous. CDR1 and CDR2 (germline): SGHRS, YFSETQ. The V end was cut by 4 bases, the J end by 4 bases, with 3 bases between. The CDR3 spans 11 residues.